This passage covers 29 T cell receptor beta chains from one sample sequenced in a study of cytomegalovirus exposure and HLA in healthy donors. The method was immunoSEQ multiplex PCR; TCRdb's version includes in-frame clones alone and lacks a portion of them. In the table there are 140,000 or so clones, approximately 90% of which are singletons. The sequenced sample was PBMCs. All receptors come from a man aged 18 to 35 in good health and CMV-seropositive.

This chain joins TRBV30 and TRBJ2-2, with unresolved D. The V gene lost 2 bases and the J gene lost 2 bases, with 15 bases spanning the gap. This CDR3 comprises 16 residues. Germline V lookup: CDR1 GTSNPN, CDR2 SVGIG (reference sequence). CDR3 sequence: CAWSRPAYSNTGELFF. CDR3 sequence (DNA): TGTGCCTGGAGTCGCCCCGCGTACTCTAACACCGGGGAGCTGTTTTTT.

This clone was recorded only once. The rearrangement joins TRBV6-5 to TRBJ1-1, with a tentative D call TRBD1 (5 bases). The germline V gene encodes CDR1 MNHEY and CDR2 SVGAGI. The CDR3 spans 16 residues. V dropped 0 bases and J dropped 4 bases, with 15 bases sitting between them. CDR3 nucleotide sequence: TGTGCCAGCAGTTACTCCCCTGCGCAGGGACTCACTGAAGCTTTCTTT. It is translated as CASSYSPAQGLTEAFF.

The V call is TRBV29-1, the J call TRBJ1-2, with 9 bases matching TRBD1. The CDR3 extends over 17 amino acids. V gave up 0 bases and J gave up 5 bases; unmatched junction bases: 13. CDR1 is SQVTM, CDR2 ANQGSEA, per germline. CDR3 in amino acids: CSVEESGDRALGYGYTF. The DNA for the CDR3 is TGCAGCGTTGAAGAGAGCGGGGACAGGGCCTTAGGGTATGGCTACACCTTC.

This sequence joins TRBV7-2 and TRBJ1-3; a possible D gene is TRBD1 (5 bases). The germline CDR1 and CDR2 sequences are SGHTA and FQGNSA. Trimming cost V 4 bases and J 4 bases, with 17 bases left between them. The CDR3 has 16 residues. As DNA, the CDR3 is TGTGCCAGCAGCTACCGTCGGGGGGTGGACGGAAACACCATATATTTT. It is translated as CASSYRRGVDGNTIYF. Together with reference TRBV7-2 and TRBJ1-3, the CDR3 gives the full variable domain: GAGVSQSPSNKVTEKGKDVELRCDPISGHTALYWYRQSLGQGLEFLIYFQGNSAPDKSGLPSDRFSAERTGGSVSTLTIQRTQQEDSAVYLCASSYRRGVDGNTIYFGEGSWLTVV.

CDR3: CASNPGHLNTGELFF. In DNA, the CDR3 is TGTGCCAGCAATCCGGGACACCTGAACACCGGGGAGCTGTTTTTT. The V and J genes are TRBV6-1 and TRBJ2-2; D perhaps matches TRBD1 (6 bases). CDR3 size: 15 residues. CDR1 is MNHNS and CDR2 is SASEGT in the germline V gene. The V end was cut by 7 bases, the J end by 1 base, with 13 bases between.

The rearrangement uses TRBV11-3 and TRBJ2-1; tentative D call: TRBD2 (5 bases). Germline assignment: CDR1 SGHNT and CDR2 YENEEA. This CDR3 region has 13 residues. V was pared by 5 bases and J by 5 bases, with 10 bases between. CDR3 amino acids: CASSGAENNEQFF. CDR3 nucleotides: TGTGCCAGCAGCGGAGCGGAGAACAATGAGCAGTTCTTC.

This sequence joins TRBV5-1 and TRBJ2-2; 14 bases are shared with TRBD2. This CDR3 region has 18 residues. From germline, CDR1 is SGHRS and CDR2 YFSETQ. V shed 3 bases and J 1 base; nucleotides not matched to a gene: 5. The CDR3 loop reads CASSSGLAGGGNTGELFF. CDR3 nucleotide sequence: TGCGCCAGCAGCTCCGGACTAGCGGGGGGCGGGAACACCGGGGAGCTGTTTTTT.

J is TRBJ2-7 and V is TRBV5-6, with D maybe TRBD1 (6 bases). The CDR3 sequence is 13 residues long. Germline-derived CDR1 and CDR2 are SGHDT and YYEEEE. V was trimmed by 0 bases and J by 8 bases, leaving 12 bases between them. In nucleotides, the CDR3 is TGTGCCAGCAGCTTGGGAACAGGGTTCCAGCAGTACTTC. This translates into CASSLGTGFQQYF.

This clone came up a few times. The chain recombines TRBV7-9 with TRBJ2-7, with 10 bases identical to TRBD2. The germline V gene has CDR1 SEHNR and CDR2 FQNEAQ (reference sequence). The CDR3 is 13 amino acids. Unmatched junction bases numbered 10, after V lost 4 bases and J lost 13 bases. The CDR3 DNA is TGTGCCAGCAGCTCAGCGGGGGGGCGCGGGTCCTACTTC. Translation gives CASSSAGGRGSYF. Full variable domain (rest looked up from reference TRBV7-9 and TRBJ2-7): DTGVSQNPRHKITKRGQNVTFRCDPISEHNRLYWYRQTLGQGPEFLTYFQNEAQLEKSRLLSDRFSAERPKGSFSTLEIQRTEQGDSAMYLCASSSAGGRGSYFGPGTRLTVT.

The chain couples TRBV5-1 to TRBJ2-1; 9 nucleotides agree with TRBD1. After removal of 0 bases from V and 4 bases from J, the junction contained 5 bases not matched to a gene. Germline V gives CDR1 SGHRS, CDR2 YFSETQ. This CDR3 has 16 residues. The CDR3 loop reads CASSLGYGTGYNEQFF. The CDR3 DNA follows: TGCGCCAGCAGCTTGGGGTACGGGACAGGGTACAATGAGCAGTTCTTC. The whole variable domain, remainder taken from reference TRBV5-1 and TRBJ2-1, is KAGVTQTPRYLIKTRGQQVTLSCSPISGHRSVSWYQQTPGQGLQFLFEYFSETQRNKGNFPGRFSGRQFSNSRSEMNVSTLELGDSALYLCASSLGYGTGYNEQFFGPGTRLTVL.

The rearrangement links TRBV5-6 to TRBJ1-4, with a possible D match to TRBD1 (5 bases). V dropped 5 bases and J dropped 5 bases, with 13 bases sitting between them. The CDR3 loop spans 14 amino acids. Germline assignment: CDR1 SGHDT and CDR2 YYEEEE. The CDR3: CASSTDRYNEKLFF. Here the CDR3 DNA reads TGTGCCAGCAGTACTGACAGATACAATGAAAAACTGTTTTTT.

The chain is built from TRBV29-1 and TRBJ2-1; D not resolved. Germline V lookup: CDR1 SQVTM, CDR2 ANQGSEA. This CDR3 is 11 amino acids long. Trimming stripped 1 base from V and 10 bases from J, with 8 bases between. CDR3 nucleotide sequence: TGCAGCGTTGAAGGGGCAGCCGAGCAGTTCTTC. Its translation is CSVEGAAEQFF.

This clone has a handful of counts. This chain connects TRBV10-3 to TRBJ1-6; D uncertain. The CDR3 consists of 14 residues. Germline V lookup: CDR1 ENHRY, CDR2 SYGVKD. V dropped 3 bases and J dropped 10 bases, with 13 bases sitting between them. The CDR3 DNA reads TGTGCCATCAGTGAATTGAAGGGAGCCTCACCCCTCCACTTT. Its protein product is CAISELKGASPLHF.

The V and J genes are TRBV6-5 and TRBJ2-7; TRBD1 might be the D (6 bases). Germline V lookup: CDR1 MNHEY, CDR2 SVGAGI. The V end lost 7 bases, the J end lost 3 bases, and 13 bases lay between the germline ends. The CDR3 contains 13 residues. CDR3 nucleotide sequence: TGTGCCAGCACCATAGGGGGTCGCTACGAGCAGTACTTC. Translating it yields CASTIGGRYEQYF.

The chain couples TRBV6-5 to TRBJ2-7; 8 bases fit TRBD1. Germline CDR1 reads MNHEY; CDR2 reads SVGAGI. The CDR3 length is 14 residues. After removal of 7 bases from V and 4 bases from J, the junction contained 9 bases not matched to a gene. The CDR3 DNA reads as TGTGCCAGCACCGCGGGGACAGGCCTATACGAGCAGTACTTC. It encodes CASTAGTGLYEQYF.

On this clone: One end of the junction fails to match germline, which may point to a read error. The rearrangement joins TRBV6-1 to TRBJ1-2; TRBD1 matches 7 bases. Germline lookup yields CDR1 MNHNS and CDR2 SASEGT. The CDR3 extends over 11 amino acids. CDR3 amino acids: CASSLADRRYF. The CDR3 DNA is TGTGCCAGCAGCCTCGCGGACAGGAGGTACTTC.

A single count supports this clone. V gene TRBV25-1 combines with J gene TRBJ2-7; the match to TRBD2 covers 10 bases. Losses at the gene ends were 4 bases for V and 5 bases for J; bases not matched to a gene: 17. The germline V gene encodes CDR1 MGHDK and CDR2 SYGVNS. CDR3 length: 18 residues. The DNA of the CDR3 is TGTGCCAGCAGTGCGCTAGCGGGAGTTCATCCGCCGAGGAACGAGCAGTACTTC. Its translation: CASSALAGVHPPRNEQYF.

This chain joins TRBV5-6 and TRBJ1-4; 9 bases align to TRBD1. In germline, CDR1 is SGHDT, CDR2 YYEEEE. This CDR3 contains 16 residues. The junction had 0 bases not matched to a gene; V was cut back by 0 bases and J by 0 bases. The CDR3 coding sequence is TGTGCCAGCAGCTTGGGACAGGGGGCAACTAATGAAAAACTGTTTTTT. Its protein is CASSLGQGATNEKLFF.

The chain combines TRBV7-9 with TRBJ2-5, with D tentatively TRBD1 (6 bases). This CDR3 contains 13 residues. Germline V gene lookup returns CDR1 SEHNR and CDR2 FQNEAQ (reference sequence). V lost 9 bases and J lost 3, with 14 bases in between. This CDR3 is CASQTSGEETQYF. The CDR3 nucleotides are TGTGCCAGTCAGACTTCAGGGGAAGAGACCCAGTACTTC.

The CDR3 protein is CASSTTGGTEAFF. DNA for the CDR3: TGTGCCAGCAGCACGACAGGGGGTACTGAAGCTTTCTTT. The chain links TRBV7-6 to TRBJ1-1; TRBD1 aligns across 9 bases. The germline V gene has CDR1 SGHVS and CDR2 FNYEAQ. The CDR3 is 13 residues long. The ends lost 5 bases at V and 5 bases at J; junction bases unmatched: 3.

This clone was found a few times. This chain uses TRBV6-4 with TRBJ1-6; 11 nucleotides align to TRBD1. After removal of 2 bases from V and 7 bases from J, the junction contained 4 bases not matched to a gene. CDR1 MRHNA and CDR2 SNTAGT come from the germline V gene. The CDR3 has 16 amino acids. This CDR3 is CASSDGTGGMNSPLHF. As DNA, the CDR3 is TGTGCCAGCAGTGACGGGACAGGGGGTATGAATTCACCCCTCCACTTT.

The rearrangement uses TRBV6-1 and TRBJ1-1; unclear D gene. The germline V gene encodes CDR1 MNHNS and CDR2 SASEGT. Trimming took 6 bases from V and 1 from J, leaving 12 bases between them. The CDR3 length is 14 residues. The CDR3 loop is CASRTLGGNTEAFF. In nucleotides, the CDR3 is TGTGCCAGCAGAACCTTAGGAGGGAACACTGAAGCTTTCTTT.

V usage is TRBV27 and J usage is TRBJ1-6, with TRBD1 as a possible D gene (5 bases). V dropped 1 base and J dropped 5 bases, with 9 bases sitting between them. The CDR3 spans 15 residues. CDR1 MNHEY and CDR2 SMNVEV come from the germline V gene (reference sequence). The CDR3 is CASSLYRMDNSPLHF. The DNA for the CDR3 is TGTGCCAGCAGTTTATACAGGATGGATAATTCACCCCTCCACTTT.

V usage is TRBV19 and J usage is TRBJ1-1; D is unclear. The CDR3 is 16 residues long. The germline V gene has CDR1 LNHDA and CDR2 SQIVND (reference sequence). Trimming removed 3 bases at V and 1 base at J, with 15 bases between. The CDR3 spells CASSMGAAGSNTEAFF. The CDR3 nucleotides read TGTGCCAGTAGTATGGGAGCGGCCGGATCGAACACTGAAGCTTTCTTT. Full variable domain (outside the CDR3, taken from reference TRBV19 and TRBJ1-1): DGGITQSPKYLFRKEGQNVTLSCEQNLNHDAMYWYRQDPGQGLRLIYYSQIVNDFQKGDIAEGYSVSREKKESFPLTVTSAQKNPTAFYLCASSMGAAGSNTEAFFGQGTRLTVV.

The CDR3 DNA sequence: TGTGCCAGCAGCTTGGGAGAAATGAGGGTTCTAGAAGCTTTCTTT. Amino acids: CASSLGEMRVLEAFF. The gene calls are TRBV5-6 and TRBJ1-1; D call uncertain. Germline lookup yields CDR1 SGHDT and CDR2 YYEEEE. CDR3 size: 15 residues. V lost 0 bases, J lost 8 bases, and 17 bases lay in between.

The chain is built from TRBV5-5 and TRBJ1-5; TRBD1 agrees at 9 bases. The CDR3 consists of 17 residues. V lost 4 bases and J lost 0; bases outside the gene matches: 8. Germline-derived CDR1 and CDR2 are SGHKS and YYEKEE (reference sequence). This chain's CDR3 is CASSSRTGVYSNQPQHF. The CDR3 DNA is TGTGCCAGCAGCAGCCGGACAGGGGTTTATAGCAATCAGCCCCAGCATTTT. The full variable domain, in which reference TRBV5-5 and TRBJ1-5 provide the parts outside the CDR3, is DAGVTQSPTHLIKTRGQQVTLRCSPISGHKSVSWYQQVLGQGPQFIFQYYEKEERGRGNFPDRFSARQFPNYSSELNVNALLLGDSALYLCASSSRTGVYSNQPQHFGDGTRLSIL.

The V call is TRBV6-1, the J call TRBJ1-1; possible D gene TRBD1, 5 bases. Trimming pared 4 bases from V and 4 bases from J, leaving 19 bases between. The CDR3 length is 16 residues. Germline CDR1 and CDR2: MNHNS and SASEGT. CDR3 coding DNA: TGTGCCAGCAGTGGTGGAGGGGTAAACGGAGGCACTGAAGCTTTCTTT. Its translation is CASSGGGVNGGTEAFF.

This chain uses TRBV28 with TRBJ1-5; a possible D gene is TRBD1 (5 bases). The CDR3 length is 17 residues. Germline CDR1 MDHEN, CDR2 SYDVKM. Trimming shortened V by 5 bases and J by 2 bases, and 19 bases separated the two germline ends. The CDR3 bases are TGTGCCAGCAGTAACCCTTGGAGGGGTCGGCGCAATCAGCCCCAGCATTTT. This codes for CASSNPWRGRRNQPQHF.

V gene TRBV11-3 combines with J gene TRBJ2-7; D ambiguous. Germline V gene sequence: CDR1 SGHNT, CDR2 YENEEA. The CDR3 has 14 amino acids. V was clipped by 1 base and J by 5 bases, with 12 bases between them. This chain's CDR3 is CASSLGAGSNEQYF. For the CDR3, the DNA is TGTGCCAGCAGCTTAGGGGCAGGAAGTAACGAGCAGTACTTC. Filled out from reference TRBV11-3 and TRBJ2-7, the complete variable domain reads EAGVVQSPRYKIIEKKQPVAFWCNPISGHNTLYWYLQNLGQGPELLIRYENEEAVDDSQLPKDRFSAERLKGVDSTLKIQPAELGDSAVYLCASSLGAGSNEQYFGPGTRLTVT.